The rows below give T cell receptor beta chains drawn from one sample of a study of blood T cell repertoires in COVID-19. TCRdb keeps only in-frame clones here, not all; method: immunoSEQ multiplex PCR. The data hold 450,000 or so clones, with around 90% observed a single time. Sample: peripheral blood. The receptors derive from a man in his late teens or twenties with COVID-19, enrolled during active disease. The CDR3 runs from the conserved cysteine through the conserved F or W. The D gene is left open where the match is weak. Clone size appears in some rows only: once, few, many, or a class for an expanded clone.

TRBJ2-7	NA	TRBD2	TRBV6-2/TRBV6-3	TGTGCCAGCAGTTACGGGAGGGCCTCAACCTACGAGCAGTACTTC	CASSYGRASTYEQYF
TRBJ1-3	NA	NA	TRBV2	TGTGCCAGCAGTGAAGTCAGAGGGATTGGAAACACCATATATTTT	CASSEVRGIGNTIYF
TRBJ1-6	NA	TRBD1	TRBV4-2	TGTGCCAGCGGACGAGGGGGCGCCGGAAGCTCCTATAATTCACCCCTCCACTTT	CASGRGGAGSSYNSPLHF
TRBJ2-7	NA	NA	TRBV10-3	TGTGCCACCCGACTAGACGCTTACGAGCAGTACTTC	CATRLDAYEQYF
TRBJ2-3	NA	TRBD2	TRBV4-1	TGCGCCAGCAGCCATTTCGGCGGGGGGCCGCCAGATACGCAGTATTTT	CASSHFGGGPPDTQYF
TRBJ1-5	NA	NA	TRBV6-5	TGTGCCAGCAGTTACTCGAGGGATCAGCCCCAGCATTTT	CASSYSRDQPQHF
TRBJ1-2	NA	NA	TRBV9	TGTGCCAGCAGCGTACTATCCGGGGTGGATGGCTACACCTTC	CASSVLSGVDGYTF
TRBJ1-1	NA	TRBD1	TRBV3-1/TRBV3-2	TGTGCCAGCAGCCAAGATCTTTATCAGGGGGCCGGGAATGAAGCTTTCTTT	CASSQDLYQGAGNEAFF
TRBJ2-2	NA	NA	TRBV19	TGTGCCAGTAGTATTGGCGGGAACACCGGGGAGCTGTTTTTT	CASSIGGNTGELFF
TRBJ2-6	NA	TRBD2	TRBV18	TGTGCCAGCTCATCAACGCTAGCGGGAGTGAAAGGGGCCAACGTCCTGACTTTC	CASSSTLAGVKGANVLTF
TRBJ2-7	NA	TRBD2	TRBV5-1	TGCGCCAGCAGCGCAATCCAAGCGGGAGGGGCCTACGAGCAGTACTTC	CASSAIQAGGAYEQYF
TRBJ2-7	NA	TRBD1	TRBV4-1	TGCGCCAGCAGCTCTCCCGGGACAGCTTCCTACGAGCAGTACTTC	CASSSPGTASYEQYF
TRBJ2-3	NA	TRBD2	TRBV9	TGTGCCAGCAGCGTCGGGACTACACACAGCACAGATACGCAGTATTTT	CASSVGTTHSTDTQYF
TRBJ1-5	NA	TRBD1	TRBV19	TGTGCCAGTAGTCCAAGGACAGGGTCTGGCGGCAATCAGCCCCAGCATTTT	CASSPRTGSGGNQPQHF
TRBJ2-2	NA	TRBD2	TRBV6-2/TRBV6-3	TGTGCCAGCAGTATACCCCTAGCGGGGGCTTCCCGAGGAAAGACCGGGGAGCTGTTTTTT	CASSIPLAGASRGKTGELFF
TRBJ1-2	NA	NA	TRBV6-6	TGTGCCAGCACCCCAGCCGGGGGGTCCTATGGCTACACCTTC	CASTPAGGSYGYTF
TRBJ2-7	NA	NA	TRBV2	TGTGCCAGCCTCCTGGGCCTCTACGAGCAGTACTTC	CASLLGLYEQYF
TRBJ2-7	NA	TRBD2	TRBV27	TGTGCCAGCAGTCGAAAAATGAGCGGGACGGGGAACTACGAGCAGTACTTC	CASSRKMSGTGNYEQYF
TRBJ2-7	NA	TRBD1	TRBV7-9	TGTGCCAGCAGCTTAGGGGGACAGTCCTACGAGCAGTACTTC	CASSLGGQSYEQYF
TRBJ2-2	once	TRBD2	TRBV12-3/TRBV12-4	TGTGCCAGCAGCCCGGGACTAGCCGGGGAGCTGTTTTTT	CASSPGLAGELFF
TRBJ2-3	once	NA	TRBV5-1	TGCGCCAGCTACGGTGAGGTCGATACGCAGTATTTT	CASYGEVDTQYF
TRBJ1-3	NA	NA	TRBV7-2	TGTGCCAGCAGAAAACAGGGAATGGCAGGAAACACCATATATTTT	CASRKQGMAGNTIYF
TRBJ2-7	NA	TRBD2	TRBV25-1	TGTGCCAGCACCCCCTCGGGGACTAGCGGCCACGAGCAGTACTTC	CASTPSGTSGHEQYF
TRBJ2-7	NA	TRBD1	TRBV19	TGTGCCAGTAGTATAACGGACAGGGGGCTTGAGCAGTACTTC	CASSITDRGLEQYF
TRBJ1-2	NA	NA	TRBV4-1	TGCGCCAGCAGCCACGAACAGGTCTATGGCTACACCTTC	CASSHEQVYGYTF
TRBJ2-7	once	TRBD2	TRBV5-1	TGCGCCAGCAGCTATCTAGCGGGGGACACCTACGAGCAGTACTTC	CASSYLAGDTYEQYF
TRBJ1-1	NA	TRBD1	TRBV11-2	TGTGCCAGCAGCTCAGGACAGGGAGAAGCTTTCTTT	CASSSGQGEAFF
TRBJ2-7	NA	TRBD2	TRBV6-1	TGTGCCAGCAGTGCAAGGGGAGGGTCCTATCACTACGAGCAGTACTTC	CASSARGGSYHYEQYF
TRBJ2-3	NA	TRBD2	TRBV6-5	TGTGCCAGTTCTAGGCGGGAGCTATCAGATACGCAGTATTTT	CASSRRELSDTQYF
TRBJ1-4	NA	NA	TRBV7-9	TGTGCCAGCAGCTTTTCCCCCGGGGTAGGGATCGGAACTAATGAAAAACTGTTTTTT	CASSFSPGVGIGTNEKLFF
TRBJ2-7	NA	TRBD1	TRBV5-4	TGTGCCAGCAGCTCGTTGACAGGGGGTTCCGAGCAGTACTTC	CASSSLTGGSEQYF
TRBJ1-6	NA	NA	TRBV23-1	TGCGCCAGCAGTCGCCGGGGTCACGCATGTTCACCCCTCCACTTT	CASSRRGHACSPLHF
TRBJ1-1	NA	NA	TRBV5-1	TGCGCCAGCAGCCCTCGGACGGCAGAGGAGGGAACTGAAGCTTTCTTT	CASSPRTAEEGTEAFF
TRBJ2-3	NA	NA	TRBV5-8	TGTGCCAGCAGCCCCGGGAGCGGGTTTCCAGATACGCAGTATTTT	CASSPGSGFPDTQYF
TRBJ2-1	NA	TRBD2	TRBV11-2	TGTGCCAGCAGGCCGACTAGCGGTAATGAGCAGTTCTTC	CASRPTSGNEQFF
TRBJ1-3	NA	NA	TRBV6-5	TGTGCCAGCAGTCCCTCGATATGGAGCGGAAACACCATATATTTT	CASSPSIWSGNTIYF
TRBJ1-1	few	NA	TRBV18	TGTGCCAGCTCACCGGAGGGACCCTCCATAGCTTTCTTT	CASSPEGPSIAFF
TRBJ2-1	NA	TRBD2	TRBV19	TGTGCCAGTAGTACCCTAGCGGGCTACAATGAGCAGTTCTTC	CASSTLAGYNEQFF
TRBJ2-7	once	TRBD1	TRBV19	TGTGCCAGTAGTAACCGTAGACAGGGGGAAACCTACGAGCAGTACTTC	CASSNRRQGETYEQYF
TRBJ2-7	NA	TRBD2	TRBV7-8	TGTGCCAGCAGCTTACCTCTGATCGGGAGGGCCTGGGAGCAGTACTTC	CASSLPLIGRAWEQYF
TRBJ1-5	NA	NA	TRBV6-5	TGTGCCAGCAGCCCCAATAGCAATCAGCCCCAGCATTTT	CASSPNSNQPQHF
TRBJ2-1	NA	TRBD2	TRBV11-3	TGTGCCAGCAGCTTAGAAGGGACTAGCGGGGTAGGGACGGATGAGCAGTTCTTC	CASSLEGTSGVGTDEQFF
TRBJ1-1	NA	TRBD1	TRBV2	TGTGCCAGCGCCCGAACAGGGGGCAGGGAGAACACTGAAGCTTTCTTT	CASARTGGRENTEAFF
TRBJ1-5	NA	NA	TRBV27	TGTGCCAGCAGTTTGGGGGGTTTGCTCATTCAGCCCCAGCATTTT	CASSLGGLLIQPQHF
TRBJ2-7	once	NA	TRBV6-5	TGTGCCAGCACATTCTACGAGCAGTACTTC	CASTFYEQYF
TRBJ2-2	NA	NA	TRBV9	TGTGCCAGCAGCGCCAGGGTTACGAACACCGGGGAGCTGTTTTTT	CASSARVTNTGELFF
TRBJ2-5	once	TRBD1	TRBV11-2	TGTGCCAGCAGCCTAGGGACAGGCCAAGAGACCCAGTACTTC	CASSLGTGQETQYF
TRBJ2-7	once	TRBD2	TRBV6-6	TGTGCCAGCAGGGGCGGGAGTCCCGCCTACGAGCAGTACTTC	CASRGGSPAYEQYF
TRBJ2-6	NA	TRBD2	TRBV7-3	TGTGCCAGCAGCTTACCGGGAGCGGGAGGGGCCAACGTCCTGACTTTC	CASSLPGAGGANVLTF
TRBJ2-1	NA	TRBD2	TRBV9	TGTGCCAGCAGCGGGGGAATAACTAGCGGATTACCACATAGGGGGTACAATGAGCAGTTCTTC	CASSGGITSGLPHRGYNEQFF
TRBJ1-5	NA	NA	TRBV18	TGTGCCAGCTCACCGACAGCTAACAATCAGCCCCAGCATTTT	CASSPTANNQPQHF
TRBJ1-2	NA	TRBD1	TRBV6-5	TGTGCCAGCATGTTCCCCCCGGGACAGACCTATGGCTACACCTTC	CASMFPPGQTYGYTF
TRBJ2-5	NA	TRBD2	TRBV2	TGTGCCAGCAGGGAAGGTCCTAGCGGTATGATACGGACCCAGTACTTC	CASREGPSGMIRTQYF